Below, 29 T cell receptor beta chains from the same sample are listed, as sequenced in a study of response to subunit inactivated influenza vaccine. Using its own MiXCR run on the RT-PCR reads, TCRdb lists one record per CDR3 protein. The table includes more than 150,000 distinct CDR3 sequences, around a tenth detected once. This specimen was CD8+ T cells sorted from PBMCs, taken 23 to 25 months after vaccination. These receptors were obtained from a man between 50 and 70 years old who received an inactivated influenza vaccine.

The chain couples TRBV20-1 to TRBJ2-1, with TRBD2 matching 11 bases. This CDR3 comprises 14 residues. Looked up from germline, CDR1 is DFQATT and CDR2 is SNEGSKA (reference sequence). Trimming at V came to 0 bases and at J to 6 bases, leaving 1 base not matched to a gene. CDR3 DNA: TGCAGTGCTAGAGATGGGACTAGCGGCAATGAGCAGTTCTTC. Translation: CSARDGTSGNEQFF.

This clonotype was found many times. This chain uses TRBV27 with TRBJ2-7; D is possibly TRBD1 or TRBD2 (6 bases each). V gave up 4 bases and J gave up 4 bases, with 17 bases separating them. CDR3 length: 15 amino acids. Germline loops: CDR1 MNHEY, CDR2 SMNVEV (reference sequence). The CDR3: CASSSGGGGTYEQYF. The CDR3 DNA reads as TGTGCCAGCAGTTCAGGAGGGGGTGGTACGTACGAGCAGTACTTC.

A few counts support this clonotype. The CDR3 coding sequence is TGTGCCAGCAGCTCCCGGACTAGCGGGATATACGAGCAGTACTTC. This encodes CASSSRTSGIYEQYF. The rearrangement links TRBV7-9 to TRBJ2-7; the match to TRBD2 covers 12 bases. The CDR3 length is 15 residues. The ends lost 4 bases at V and 4 bases at J; junction bases unmatched: 5. CDR1 and CDR2 (germline): SEHNR, FQNEAQ (reference sequence).

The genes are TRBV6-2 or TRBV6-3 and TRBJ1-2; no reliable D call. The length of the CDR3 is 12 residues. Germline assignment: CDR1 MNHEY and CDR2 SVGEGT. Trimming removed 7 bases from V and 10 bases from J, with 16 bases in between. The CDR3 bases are TGTGCCAGCACTGCCGGAGACCGGCTCTACACCTTC. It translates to CASTAGDRLYTF.

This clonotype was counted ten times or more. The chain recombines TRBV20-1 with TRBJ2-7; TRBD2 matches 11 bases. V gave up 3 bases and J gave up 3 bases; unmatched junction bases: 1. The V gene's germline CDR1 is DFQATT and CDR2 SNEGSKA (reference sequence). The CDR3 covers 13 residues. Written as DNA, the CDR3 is TGCAGTGCTAGGGGACTAGCGGACTACGAGCAGTACTTC. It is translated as CSARGLADYEQYF.

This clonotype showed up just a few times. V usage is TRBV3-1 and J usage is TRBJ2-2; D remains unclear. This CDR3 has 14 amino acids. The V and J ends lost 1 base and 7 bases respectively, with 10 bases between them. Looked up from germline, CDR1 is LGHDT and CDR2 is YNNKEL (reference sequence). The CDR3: CASSQVPRVGELFF. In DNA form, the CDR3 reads TGTGCCAGCAGCCAAGTACCCCGTGTCGGGGAGCTGTTTTTT.

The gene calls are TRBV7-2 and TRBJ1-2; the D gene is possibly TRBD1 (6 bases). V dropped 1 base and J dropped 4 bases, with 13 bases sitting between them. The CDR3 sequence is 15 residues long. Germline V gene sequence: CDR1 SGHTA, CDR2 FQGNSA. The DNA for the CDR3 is TGTGCCAGCAGCTTAGGGGGGGCGGCGATCTATGGCTACACCTTC. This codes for CASSLGGAAIYGYTF.

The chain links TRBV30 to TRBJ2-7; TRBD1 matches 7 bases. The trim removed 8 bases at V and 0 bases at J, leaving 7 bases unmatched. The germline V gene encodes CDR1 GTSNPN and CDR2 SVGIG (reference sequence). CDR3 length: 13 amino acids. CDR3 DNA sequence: TGTGCCGCAACGACAGGGAACTCCTACGAGCAGTACTTC. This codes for CAATTGNSYEQYF. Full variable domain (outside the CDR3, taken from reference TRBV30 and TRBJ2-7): SQTIHQWPATLVQPVGSPLSLECTVEGTSNPNLYWYRQAAGRGLQLLFYSVGIGQISSEVPQNLSASRPQDRQFILSSKKLLLSDSGFYLCAATTGNSYEQYFGPGTRLTVT.

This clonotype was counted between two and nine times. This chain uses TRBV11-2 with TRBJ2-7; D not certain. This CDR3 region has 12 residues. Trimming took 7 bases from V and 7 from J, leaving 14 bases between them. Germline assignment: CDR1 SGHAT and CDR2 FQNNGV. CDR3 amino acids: CASTGTPLEQYF. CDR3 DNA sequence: TGTGCCAGCACCGGAACGCCCCTGGAGCAGTACTTC. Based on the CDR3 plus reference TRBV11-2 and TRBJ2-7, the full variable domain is EAGVAQSPRYKIIEKRQSVAFWCNPISGHATLYWYQQILGQGPKLLIQFQNNGVVDDSQLPKDRFSAERLKGVDSTLKIQPAKLEDSAVYLCASTGTPLEQYFGPGTRLTVT.

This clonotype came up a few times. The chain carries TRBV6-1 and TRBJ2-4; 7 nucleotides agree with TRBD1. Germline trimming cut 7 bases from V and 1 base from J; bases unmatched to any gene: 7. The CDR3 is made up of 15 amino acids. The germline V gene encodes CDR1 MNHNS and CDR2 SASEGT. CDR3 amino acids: CASNPLDRAKNIQYF. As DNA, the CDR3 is TGTGCCAGCAACCCTCTGGACAGGGCCAAAAACATTCAGTACTTC.

The CDR3 nucleotides read TGTGCCAGCAGTGAAGACGGGACAGGGAGAACCGGGGAGCTGTTTTTT. The encoded protein is CASSEDGTGRTGELFF. This chain links TRBV25-1 with TRBJ2-2, with 9 bases that match TRBD1. The CDR3 runs 16 residues. Trimming removed 2 bases from V and 5 bases from J; junction bases left unmatched: 6. Germline V gene data show CDR1 as MGHDK and CDR2 as SYGVNS. The whole variable domain, filled in from reference TRBV25-1 and TRBJ2-2, reads EADIYQTPRYLVIGTGKKITLECSQTMGHDKMYWYQQDPGMELHLIHYSYGVNSTEKGDLSSESTVSRIRTEHFPLTLESARPSHTSQYLCASSEDGTGRTGELFFGEGSRLTVL.

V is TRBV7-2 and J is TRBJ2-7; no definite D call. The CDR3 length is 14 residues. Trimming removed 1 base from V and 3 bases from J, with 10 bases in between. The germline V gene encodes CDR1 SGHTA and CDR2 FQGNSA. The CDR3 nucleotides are TGTGCCAGCAGCTTAGTGGGCTTTGGCTACGAGCAGTACTTC. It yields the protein CASSLVGFGYEQYF.

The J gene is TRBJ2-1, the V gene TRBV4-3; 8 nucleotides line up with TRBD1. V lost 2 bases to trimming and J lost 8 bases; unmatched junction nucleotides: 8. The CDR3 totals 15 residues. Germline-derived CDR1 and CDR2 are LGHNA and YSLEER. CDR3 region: CASSQLGQGGHEQFF. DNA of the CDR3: TGCGCCAGCAGCCAACTAGGACAGGGTGGACATGAGCAGTTCTTC.

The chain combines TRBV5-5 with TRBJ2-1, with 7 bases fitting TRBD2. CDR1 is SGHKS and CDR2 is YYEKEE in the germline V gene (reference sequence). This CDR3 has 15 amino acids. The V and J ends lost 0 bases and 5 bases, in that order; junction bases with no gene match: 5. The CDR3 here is CASSLVLANHNEQFF. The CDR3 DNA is TGTGCCAGCAGCTTGGTACTAGCGAATCACAATGAGCAGTTCTTC.

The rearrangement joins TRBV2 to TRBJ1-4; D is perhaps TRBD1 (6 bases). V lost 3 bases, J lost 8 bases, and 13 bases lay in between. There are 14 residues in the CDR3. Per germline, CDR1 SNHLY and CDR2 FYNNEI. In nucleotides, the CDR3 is TGTGCCAGCAGTGAGGGGTGGACAGTAGAAAAACTGTTTTTT. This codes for CASSEGWTVEKLFF.

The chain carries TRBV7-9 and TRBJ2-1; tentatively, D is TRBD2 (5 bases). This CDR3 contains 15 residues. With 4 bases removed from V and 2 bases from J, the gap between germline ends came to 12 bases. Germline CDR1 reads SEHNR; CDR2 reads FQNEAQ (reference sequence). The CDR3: CASSSGDYPYNEQFF. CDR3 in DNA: TGTGCCAGCAGCTCCGGGGATTACCCCTACAATGAGCAGTTCTTC.

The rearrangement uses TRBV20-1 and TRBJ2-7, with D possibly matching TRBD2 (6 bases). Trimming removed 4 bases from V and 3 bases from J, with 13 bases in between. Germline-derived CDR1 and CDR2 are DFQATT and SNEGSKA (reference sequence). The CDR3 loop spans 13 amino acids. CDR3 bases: TGCAGTGCTACGAGTCGGGACTTCTACGAGCAGTACTTC. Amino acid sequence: CSATSRDFYEQYF.

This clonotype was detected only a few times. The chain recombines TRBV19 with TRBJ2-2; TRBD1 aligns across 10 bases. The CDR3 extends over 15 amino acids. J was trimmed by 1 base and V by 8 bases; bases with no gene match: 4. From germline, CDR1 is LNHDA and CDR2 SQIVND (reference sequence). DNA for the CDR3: TGTGCCAGTCAAGGACAGGGGGAGAACACCGGGGAGCTGTTTTTT. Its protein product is CASQGQGENTGELFF.

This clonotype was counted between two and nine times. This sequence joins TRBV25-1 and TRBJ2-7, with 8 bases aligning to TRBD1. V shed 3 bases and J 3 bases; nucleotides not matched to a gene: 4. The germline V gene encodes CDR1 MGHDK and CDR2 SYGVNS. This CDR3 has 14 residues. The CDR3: CASSELGQGYEQYF. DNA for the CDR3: TGTGCCAGCAGTGAGCTAGGACAGGGCTACGAGCAGTACTTC.

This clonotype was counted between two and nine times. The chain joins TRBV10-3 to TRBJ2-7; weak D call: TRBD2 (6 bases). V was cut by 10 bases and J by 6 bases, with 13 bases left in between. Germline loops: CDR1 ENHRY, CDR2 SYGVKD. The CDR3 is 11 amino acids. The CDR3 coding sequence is TGTGCCACCGGGCGGGGATCCGAGCAGTACTTC. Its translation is CATGRGSEQYF.

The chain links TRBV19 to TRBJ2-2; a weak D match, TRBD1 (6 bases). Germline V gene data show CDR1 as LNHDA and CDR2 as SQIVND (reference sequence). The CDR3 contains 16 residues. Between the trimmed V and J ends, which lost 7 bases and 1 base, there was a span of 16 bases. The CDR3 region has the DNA TGTGCCAGTACCACTGAGCAGGGGCAGAACACCGGGGAGCTGTTTTTT. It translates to CASTTEQGQNTGELFF.

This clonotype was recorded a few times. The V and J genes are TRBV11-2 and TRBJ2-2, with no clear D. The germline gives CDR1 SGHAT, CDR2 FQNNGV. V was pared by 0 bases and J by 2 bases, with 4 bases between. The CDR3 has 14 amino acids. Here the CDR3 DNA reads TGTGCCAGCAGCTTAGAACCCAACACCGGGGAGCTGTTTTTT. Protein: CASSLEPNTGELFF.

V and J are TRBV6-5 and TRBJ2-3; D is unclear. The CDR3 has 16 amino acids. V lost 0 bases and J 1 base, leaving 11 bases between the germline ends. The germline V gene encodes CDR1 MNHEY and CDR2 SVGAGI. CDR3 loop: CASSYSNVEGTDTQYF. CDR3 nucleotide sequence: TGTGCCAGCAGTTACTCGAATGTAGAGGGCACAGATACGCAGTATTTT.

CDR3 in amino acids: CASSLGIDRRTEAFF. CDR3 bases: TGTGCCAGCAGCTTAGGGATAGACAGACGCACTGAAGCTTTCTTT. The rearrangement joins TRBV7-8 to TRBJ1-1, with D possibly being TRBD1 (5 bases). Trimming cost V 1 base and J 4 bases, with 13 bases left between them. This CDR3 spans 15 amino acids. Germline V gives CDR1 SGHVS, CDR2 FQNEAQ.

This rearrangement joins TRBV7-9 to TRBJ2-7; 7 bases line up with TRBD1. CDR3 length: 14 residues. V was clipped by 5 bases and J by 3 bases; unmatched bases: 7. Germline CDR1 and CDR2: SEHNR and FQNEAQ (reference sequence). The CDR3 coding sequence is TGTGCCAGCAGCAACTCCGGGACAGTCTACGAGCAGTACTTC. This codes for CASSNSGTVYEQYF.

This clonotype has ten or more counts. The CDR3 region is CASSLHPGQGFGNEQFF. Written as DNA, the CDR3 is TGTGCCAGCAGCTTACATCCGGGACAGGGGTTTGGCAATGAGCAGTTCTTC. This rearrangement joins TRBV7-6 to TRBJ2-1, with 10 positions matching TRBD1. The CDR3 has 17 residues. The germline CDR1 and CDR2 sequences are SGHVS and FNYEAQ. V gave up 2 bases and J gave up 6 bases; unmatched junction bases: 10.

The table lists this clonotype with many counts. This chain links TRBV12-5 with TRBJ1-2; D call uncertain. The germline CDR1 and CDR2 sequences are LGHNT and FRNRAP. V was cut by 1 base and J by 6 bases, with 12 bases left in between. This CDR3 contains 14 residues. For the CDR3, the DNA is TGTGCTAGTGGTTTGGGAAACTCTGGGGATGGCTACACCTTC. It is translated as CASGLGNSGDGYTF.

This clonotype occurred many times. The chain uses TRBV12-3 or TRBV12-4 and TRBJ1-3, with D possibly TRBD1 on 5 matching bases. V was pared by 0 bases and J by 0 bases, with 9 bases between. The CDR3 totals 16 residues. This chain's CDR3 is CASSLAGANSGNTIYF. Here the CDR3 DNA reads TGTGCCAGCAGTTTAGCTGGGGCCAACTCTGGAAACACCATATATTTT.

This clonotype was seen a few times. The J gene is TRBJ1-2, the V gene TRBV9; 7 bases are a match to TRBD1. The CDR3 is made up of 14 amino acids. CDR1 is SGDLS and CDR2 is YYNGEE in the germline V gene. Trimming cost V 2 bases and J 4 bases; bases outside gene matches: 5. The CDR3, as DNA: TGTGCCAGCAGCGTTGGGGACAGTCCCTATGGCTACACCTTC. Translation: CASSVGDSPYGYTF.